This T cell receptor beta chain was retrieved from a study of graft-versus-host responses after intestinal transplantation. About the study: Multivisceral, liver-intestinal, or isolated intestinal grafts went to recipients. All recipients were given anti-thymocyte globulin induction, and tacrolimus and steroids were then administered for about three years. Findings and limits, study-wide: Analysis identified GvH clones in recipient marrow, with some appearing first in ileum or blood. Among circulating GvH clones, peak levels were associated with early post-transplant declines in HvG clones.

TCRdb's copy holds only in-frame clones and misses some; the assay was immunoSEQ multiplex PCR. The sample includes some 43,000 clones, roughly 95% seen only once; the top ten take roughly 1.5%. This clone was seen once. What it binds is not known. This CDR3 spans 13 amino acids. Germline V CDR1 and CDR2: SGHTA, FQGNSA. Trimming pared 6 bases from V and 4 bases from J, leaving 12 bases between. The gene calls are TRBV7-2 and TRBJ1-2; D unclear. The sequence came from a human patient who received an intestinal transplant, so some T cells may come from the graft donor. The specimen comprised PBMCs, sampled approximately 350 days after intestinal transplant. CDR3 nucleotides: TGTGCCAGCAGACCACCGTCAGTCTATGGCTACACCTTC. Encoded protein: CASRPPSVYGYTF.